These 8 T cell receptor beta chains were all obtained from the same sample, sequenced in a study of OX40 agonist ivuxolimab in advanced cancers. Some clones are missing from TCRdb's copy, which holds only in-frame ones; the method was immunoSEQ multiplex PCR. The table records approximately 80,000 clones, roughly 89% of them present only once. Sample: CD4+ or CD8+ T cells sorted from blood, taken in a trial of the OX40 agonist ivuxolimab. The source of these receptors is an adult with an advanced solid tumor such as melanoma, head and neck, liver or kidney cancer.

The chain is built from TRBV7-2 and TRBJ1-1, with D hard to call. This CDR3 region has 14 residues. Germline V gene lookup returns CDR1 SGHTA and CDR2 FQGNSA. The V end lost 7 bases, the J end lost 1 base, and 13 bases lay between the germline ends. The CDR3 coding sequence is TGTGCCAGCACCTTTACAACTGGGAACACTGAAGCTTTCTTT. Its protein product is CASTFTTGNTEAFF.

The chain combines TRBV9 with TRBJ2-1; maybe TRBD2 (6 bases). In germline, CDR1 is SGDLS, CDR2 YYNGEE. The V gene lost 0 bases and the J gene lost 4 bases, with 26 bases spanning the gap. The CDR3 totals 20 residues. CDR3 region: CASSVDDPSAGRRRYNEQFF. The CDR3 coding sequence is TGTGCCAGCAGCGTAGACGACCCTAGCGCGGGGAGAAGAAGATACAATGAGCAGTTCTTC.

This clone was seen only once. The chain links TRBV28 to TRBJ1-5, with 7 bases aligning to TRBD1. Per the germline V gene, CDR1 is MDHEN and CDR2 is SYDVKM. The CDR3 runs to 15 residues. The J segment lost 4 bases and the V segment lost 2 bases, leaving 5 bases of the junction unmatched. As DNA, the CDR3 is TGTGCCAGCAGTTTAACGGCACAGGGGAATCAGCCCCAGCATTTT. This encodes CASSLTAQGNQPQHF.

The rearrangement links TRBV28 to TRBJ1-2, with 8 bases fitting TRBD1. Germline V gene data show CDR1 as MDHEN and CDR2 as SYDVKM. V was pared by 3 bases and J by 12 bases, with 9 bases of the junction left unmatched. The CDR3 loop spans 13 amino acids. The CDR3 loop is CASSLTQGGENTF. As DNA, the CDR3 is TGTGCCAGCAGTTTGACACAGGGGGGCGAGAACACCTTC.

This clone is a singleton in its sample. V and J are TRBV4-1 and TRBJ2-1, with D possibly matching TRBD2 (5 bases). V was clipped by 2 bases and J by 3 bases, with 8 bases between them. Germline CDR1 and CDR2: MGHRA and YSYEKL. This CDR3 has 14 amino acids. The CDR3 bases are TGCGCCAGCAGCCAAAGGGAGCGCTACAATGAGCAGTTCTTC. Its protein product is CASSQRERYNEQFF.

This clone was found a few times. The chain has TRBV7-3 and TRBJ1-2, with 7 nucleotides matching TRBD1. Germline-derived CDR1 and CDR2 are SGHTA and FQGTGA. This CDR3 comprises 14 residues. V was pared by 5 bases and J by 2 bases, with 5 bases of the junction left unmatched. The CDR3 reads CASSPSGQNYGYTF. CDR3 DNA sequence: TGTGCCAGCAGCCCCTCGGGACAGAACTATGGCTACACCTTC.

This CDR3 is CASSITSGVGNQPQHF. CDR3 nucleotide sequence: TGTGCCAGCAGTATAACCTCAGGGGTTGGCAATCAGCCCCAGCATTTT. The chain joins TRBV28 to TRBJ1-5; D is perhaps TRBD1 (6 bases). CDR3 length: 16 amino acids. Trimming removed 5 bases from V and 2 bases from J, with 16 bases in between. Germline V gives CDR1 MDHEN, CDR2 SYDVKM.

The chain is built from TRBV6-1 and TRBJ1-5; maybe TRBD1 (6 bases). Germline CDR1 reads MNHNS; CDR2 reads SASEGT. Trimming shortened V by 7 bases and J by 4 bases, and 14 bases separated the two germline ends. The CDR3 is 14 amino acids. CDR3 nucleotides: TGTGCCAGCATTCTGGACAGAACTAATCAGCCCCAGCATTTT. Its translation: CASILDRTNQPQHF.